In its sample, the clone carrying this TCR beta chain was seen a few times. Unique molecular identifiers tagged individual cDNA molecules. MiXCR was run by TCRdb on the 5' RACE reads, yielding one entry per CDR3 protein. Of about 80,000 distinct CDR3 sequences in the sample, 5% were seen once. The length of the CDR3 is 16 residues. CDR1 MDHEN and CDR2 SYDVKM come from the germline V gene. Trimming pared 5 bases from V and 3 bases from J, leaving 19 bases between. The sample belongs to a study of early T cells in non-severe SARS-CoV-2 infection. The rearrangement joins TRBV28 to TRBJ2-5; D perhaps matches TRBD1 (5 bases). The TCR was taken from an adult who was a healthcare worker with PCR-confirmed SARS-CoV-2 infection or an uninfected control (not recorded which). The specimen was whole blood, collected at baseline. The CDR3 region is CASSRLETAVEETQYF. In DNA form, the CDR3 reads TGTGCCAGCAGTAGGCTTGAGACAGCTGTTGAAGAGACCCAGTACTTC.